This T cell receptor (beta chain) was obtained from a study of cytomegalovirus exposure and HLA in healthy donors. Looking at the study overall: Within the Caucasian-associated ancestry cluster were approximately 77% of the roughly 400 genotyped donors.

Vbeta (60) and Jbeta (13) primers were used in the PCR. Assay used: immunoSEQ multiplex PCR; TCRdb lists only in-frame clones, some missing. The sample lists some 170,000 clones, approximately 80% occurring once. This clone showed up just a few times. The antigen remains undetermined. CDR1 is MNHEY and CDR2 is SMNVEV in the germline V gene (reference sequence). The trim removed 3 bases at V and 4 bases at J, leaving 9 bases unmatched. CDR3 length: 16 residues. Notes on the study in general: An assumption of roughly uniform sequencing depth across donors underlay the presence/absence analyses. As immune exposure information, only CMV serostatus was available.

The gene calls are TRBV27 and TRBJ2-7; 10 nucleotides match TRBD1. The sequence came from a man aged 45 to 65 in good health and CMV-seropositive. The sample taken for sequencing was PBMCs. CDR3 coding DNA: TGTGCCAGCAGTTTTACGTACGGGACAGGGGCTTACGAGCAGTACTTC. Translated, it gives CASSFTYGTGAYEQYF.